This T cell receptor (beta chain) was captured in a study of early T cells in non-severe SARS-CoV-2 infection. TCRdb itself ran the 5' RACE reads through MiXCR, one entry per CDR3 protein. The sample has about 21,000 distinct CDR3 sequences; 5.7% are singletons. This clonotype was recorded many times. The germline V gene has CDR1 SGHVS and CDR2 FNYEAQ. The ends lost 1 base at V and 1 base at J; junction bases unmatched: 12. The CDR3 totals 20 residues. This sample comprised whole blood, obtained at baseline. The rearrangement links TRBV7-6 to TRBJ2-3; 12 bases agree with TRBD1. This sequence was found in an adult who was a healthcare worker with PCR-confirmed SARS-CoV-2 infection or an uninfected control (not recorded which). CDR3 sequence: CASSLVRARDRGRGTDTQYF. Here the CDR3 DNA reads TGTGCCAGCAGCTTAGTTCGGGCCCGGGACAGGGGGCGAGGCACAGATACGCAGTATTTT.